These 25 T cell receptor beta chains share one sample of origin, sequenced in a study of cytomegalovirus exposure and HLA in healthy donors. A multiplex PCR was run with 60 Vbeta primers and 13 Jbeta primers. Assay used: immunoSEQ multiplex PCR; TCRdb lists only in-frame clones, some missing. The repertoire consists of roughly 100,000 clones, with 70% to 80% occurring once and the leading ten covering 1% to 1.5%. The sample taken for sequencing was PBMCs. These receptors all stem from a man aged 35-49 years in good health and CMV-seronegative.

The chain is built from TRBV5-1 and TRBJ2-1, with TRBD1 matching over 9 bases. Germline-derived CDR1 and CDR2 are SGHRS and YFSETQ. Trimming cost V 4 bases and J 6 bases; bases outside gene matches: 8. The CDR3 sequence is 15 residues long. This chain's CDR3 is CASSPTGTGINEQFF. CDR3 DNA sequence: TGCGCCAGCAGCCCAACCGGGACAGGGATCAATGAGCAGTTCTTC.

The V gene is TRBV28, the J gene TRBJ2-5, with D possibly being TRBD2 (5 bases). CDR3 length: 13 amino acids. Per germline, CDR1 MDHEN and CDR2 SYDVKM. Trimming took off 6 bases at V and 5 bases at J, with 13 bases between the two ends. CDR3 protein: CASRTPREETQYF. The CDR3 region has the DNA TGTGCCAGCAGGACCCCTAGGGAGGAGACCCAGTACTTC.

CDR3 in amino acids: CASSGVLATANTGELFF. The CDR3 coding sequence is TGCGCCAGCAGTGGCGTACTAGCGACCGCGAACACCGGGGAGCTGTTTTTT. The chain is built from TRBV10-1 and TRBJ2-2; 7 nucleotides match TRBD2. The trim removed 4 bases at V and 0 bases at J, leaving 8 bases unmatched. Germline values: CDR1 WNHNN, CDR2 SYGVQD (reference sequence). The CDR3 totals 17 residues.

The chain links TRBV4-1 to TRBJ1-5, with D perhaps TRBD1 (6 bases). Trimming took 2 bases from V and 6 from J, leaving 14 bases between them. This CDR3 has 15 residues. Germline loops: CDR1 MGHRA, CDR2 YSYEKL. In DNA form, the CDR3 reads TGCGCCAGCAGCCAATACAAGGGGGAAAGTCAGCCCCAGCATTTT. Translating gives CASSQYKGESQPQHF.

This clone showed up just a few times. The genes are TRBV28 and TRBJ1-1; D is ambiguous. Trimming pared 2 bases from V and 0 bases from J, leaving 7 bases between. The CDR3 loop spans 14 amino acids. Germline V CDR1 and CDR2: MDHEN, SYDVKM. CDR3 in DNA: TGTGCCAGCAGTTTAGGAGGAGTGAACACTGAAGCTTTCTTT. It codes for CASSLGGVNTEAFF.

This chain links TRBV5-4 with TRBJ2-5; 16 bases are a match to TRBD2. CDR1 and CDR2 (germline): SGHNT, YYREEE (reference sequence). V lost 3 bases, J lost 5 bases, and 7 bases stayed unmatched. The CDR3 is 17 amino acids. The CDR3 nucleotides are TGTGCCAGCAGCTCCCCGGGACTAGCGGGAGGGAGGGAGACCCAGTACTTC. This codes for CASSSPGLAGGRETQYF.

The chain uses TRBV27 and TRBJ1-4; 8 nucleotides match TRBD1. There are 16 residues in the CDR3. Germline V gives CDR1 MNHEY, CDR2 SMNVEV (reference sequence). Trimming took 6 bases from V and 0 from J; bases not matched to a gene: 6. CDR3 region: CASSPGTGTTNEKLFF. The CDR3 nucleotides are TGTGCCAGCAGCCCGGGGACAGGTACAACTAATGAAAAACTGTTTTTT.

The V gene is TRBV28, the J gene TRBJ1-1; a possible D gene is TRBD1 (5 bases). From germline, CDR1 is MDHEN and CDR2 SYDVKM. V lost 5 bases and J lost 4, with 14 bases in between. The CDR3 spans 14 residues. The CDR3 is CASSGGVVGTEAFF. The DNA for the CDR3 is TGTGCCAGCAGTGGGGGGGTCGTAGGCACTGAAGCTTTCTTT.

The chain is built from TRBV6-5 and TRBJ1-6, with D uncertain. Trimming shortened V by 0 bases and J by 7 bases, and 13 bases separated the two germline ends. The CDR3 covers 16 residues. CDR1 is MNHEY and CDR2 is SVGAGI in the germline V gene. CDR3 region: CASSYSPSTGNSPLHF. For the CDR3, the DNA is TGTGCCAGCAGTTACTCTCCGTCGACGGGGAATTCACCCCTCCACTTT.

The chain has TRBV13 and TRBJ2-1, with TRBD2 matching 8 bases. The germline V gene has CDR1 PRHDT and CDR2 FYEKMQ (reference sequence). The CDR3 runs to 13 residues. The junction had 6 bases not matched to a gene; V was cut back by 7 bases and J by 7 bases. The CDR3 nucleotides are TGTGCCAGCAATAGAGGGACTAGAAATGAGCAGTTCTTC. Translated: CASNRGTRNEQFF.

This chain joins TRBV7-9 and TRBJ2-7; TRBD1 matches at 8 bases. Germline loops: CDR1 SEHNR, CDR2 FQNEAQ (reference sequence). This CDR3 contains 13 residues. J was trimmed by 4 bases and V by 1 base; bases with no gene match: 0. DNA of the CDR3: TGTGCCAGCAGCTTAGACAGGGGGTACGAGCAGTACTTC. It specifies CASSLDRGYEQYF.

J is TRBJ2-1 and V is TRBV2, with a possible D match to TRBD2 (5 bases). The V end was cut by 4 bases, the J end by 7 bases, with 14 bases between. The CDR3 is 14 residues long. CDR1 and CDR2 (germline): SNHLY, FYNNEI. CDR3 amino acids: CASSVTGNQNEQFF. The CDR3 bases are TGTGCCAGCAGTGTAACCGGGAACCAGAATGAGCAGTTCTTC.

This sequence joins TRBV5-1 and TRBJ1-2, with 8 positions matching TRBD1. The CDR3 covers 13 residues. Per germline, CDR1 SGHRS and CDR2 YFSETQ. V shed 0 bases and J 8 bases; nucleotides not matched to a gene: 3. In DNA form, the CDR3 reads TGCGCCAGCAGCTTGGAGTCAGGGGGCGGCTACACCTTC. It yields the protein CASSLESGGGYTF.

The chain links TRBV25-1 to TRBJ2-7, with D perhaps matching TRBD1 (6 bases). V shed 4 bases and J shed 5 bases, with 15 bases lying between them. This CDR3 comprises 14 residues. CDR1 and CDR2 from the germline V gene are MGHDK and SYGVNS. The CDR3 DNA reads TGTGCCAGCAGTGGGAGGTACAGGGTCCACGAGCAGTACTTC. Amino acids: CASSGRYRVHEQYF.

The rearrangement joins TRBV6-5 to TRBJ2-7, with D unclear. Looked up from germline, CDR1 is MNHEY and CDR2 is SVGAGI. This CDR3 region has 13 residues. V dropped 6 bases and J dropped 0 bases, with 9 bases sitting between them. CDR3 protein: CASSRPGSYEQYF. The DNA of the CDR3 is TGTGCCAGCAGCCGCCCAGGCTCCTACGAGCAGTACTTC.

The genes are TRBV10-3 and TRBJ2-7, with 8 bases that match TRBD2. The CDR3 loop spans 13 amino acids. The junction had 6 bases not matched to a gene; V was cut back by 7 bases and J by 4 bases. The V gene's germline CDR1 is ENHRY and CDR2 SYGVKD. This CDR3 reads CAITRRGGYEQYF. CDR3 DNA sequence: TGTGCCATCACCCGACGGGGGGGGTACGAGCAGTACTTC.

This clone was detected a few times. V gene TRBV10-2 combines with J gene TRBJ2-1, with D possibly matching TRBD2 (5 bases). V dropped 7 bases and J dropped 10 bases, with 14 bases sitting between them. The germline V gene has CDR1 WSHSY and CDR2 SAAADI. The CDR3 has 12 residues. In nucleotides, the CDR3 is TGCGCCAGCACCCCCGCCGGGATAGAGCAGTTCTTC. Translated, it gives CASTPAGIEQFF.

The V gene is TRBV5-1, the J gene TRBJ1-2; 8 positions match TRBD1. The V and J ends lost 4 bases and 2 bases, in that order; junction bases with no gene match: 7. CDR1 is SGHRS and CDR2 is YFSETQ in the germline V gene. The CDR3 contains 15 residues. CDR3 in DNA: TGCGCCAGCAGCCTCGAGACAGGGGCCAACTATGGCTACACCTTC. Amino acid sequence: CASSLETGANYGYTF. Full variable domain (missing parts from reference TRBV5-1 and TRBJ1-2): KAGVTQTPRYLIKTRGQQVTLSCSPISGHRSVSWYQQTPGQGLQFLFEYFSETQRNKGNFPGRFSGRQFSNSRSEMNVSTLELGDSALYLCASSLETGANYGYTFGSGTRLTVV.

This chain's CDR3 is CASSLEADAGVGYTF. The CDR3 coding sequence is TGCGCCAGCAGCCTCGAAGCGGACGCAGGCGTTGGCTACACCTTC. The chain combines TRBV4-3 with TRBJ1-2; D is ambiguous. This CDR3 contains 15 residues. Trimming stripped 4 bases from V and 7 bases from J, with 19 bases between. The germline V gene has CDR1 LGHNA and CDR2 YSLEER.

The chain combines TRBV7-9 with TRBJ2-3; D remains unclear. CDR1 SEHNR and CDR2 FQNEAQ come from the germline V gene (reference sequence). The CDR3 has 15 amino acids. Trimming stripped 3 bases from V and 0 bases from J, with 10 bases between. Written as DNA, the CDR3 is TGTGCCAGCAGCTTTTTAGACTTAAGCACAGATACGCAGTATTTT. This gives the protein CASSFLDLSTDTQYF.

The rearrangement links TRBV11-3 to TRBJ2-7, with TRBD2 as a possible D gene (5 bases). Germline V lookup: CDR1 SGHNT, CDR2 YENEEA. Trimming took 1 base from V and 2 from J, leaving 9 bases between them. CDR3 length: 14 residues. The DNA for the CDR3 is TGTGCCAGCAGCTTAGTGAGCGGTACCTACGAGCAGTACTTC. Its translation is CASSLVSGTYEQYF.

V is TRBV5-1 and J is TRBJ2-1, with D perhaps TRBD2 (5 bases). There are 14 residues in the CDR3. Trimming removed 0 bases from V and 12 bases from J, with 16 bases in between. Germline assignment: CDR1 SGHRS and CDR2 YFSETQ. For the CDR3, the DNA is TGCGCCAGCAGCTTGGAAGTAGCGACTCGAGTGCAGTTCTTC. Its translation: CASSLEVATRVQFF.

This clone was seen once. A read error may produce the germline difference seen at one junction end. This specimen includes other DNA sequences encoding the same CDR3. For the CDR3, the DNA is TGCAGTGTTGGTTTTACGGACACCGGGGAGCTGTTTTTT. Translated, it gives CSVGFTDTGELFF. This sequence joins TRBV29-1 and TRBJ2-2; no clear D. CDR3 length: 13 amino acids. Germline V gene lookup returns CDR1 SQVTM and CDR2 ANQGSEA.

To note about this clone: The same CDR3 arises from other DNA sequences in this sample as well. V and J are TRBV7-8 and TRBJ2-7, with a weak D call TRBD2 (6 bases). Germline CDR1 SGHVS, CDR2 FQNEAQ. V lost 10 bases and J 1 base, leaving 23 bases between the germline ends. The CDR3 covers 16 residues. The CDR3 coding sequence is TGTGCCACCGCAGGTGCTAGGACTACTCCTTCCTACGAGCAGTACTTC. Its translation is CATAGARTTPSYEQYF.

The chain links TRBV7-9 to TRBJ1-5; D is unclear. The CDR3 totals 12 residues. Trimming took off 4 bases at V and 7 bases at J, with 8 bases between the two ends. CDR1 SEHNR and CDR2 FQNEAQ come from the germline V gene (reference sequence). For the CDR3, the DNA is TGTGCCAGCAGCTCGAGTACCCAGCCCCAGCATTTT. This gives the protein CASSSSTQPQHF.